This is a list of T cell receptor beta chains from one sample in a study of OX40 agonist ivuxolimab in advanced cancers. Data came from immunoSEQ multiplex PCR; TCRdb stores just in-frame clones and leaves some out. The sample has 89,000 or so clones, 70% to 90% seen once. Sample: CD4+ or CD8+ T cells sorted from blood, taken in a trial of the OX40 agonist ivuxolimab. These receptors all come from an adult with an advanced solid tumor such as melanoma, head and neck, liver or kidney cancer. CDR3s include the opening cysteine and the closing phenylalanine or tryptophan. A D gene is named only where the DNA matches it firmly. Only part of the rows carry a size: once, few, many, or a class if the clone is expanded.

TRBJ2-1,NA,NA,TRBV9,CASSVSGTHYNEQFF,TGTGCCAGCAGCGTAAGTGGGACCCACTACAATGAGCAGTTCTTC
TRBJ2-3,NA,NA,TRBV28,CASLSQGSDTQYF,TGTGCCAGCTTATCCCAGGGGTCAGATACGCAGTATTTT
TRBJ2-4,NA,NA,TRBV4-2,CASSQVLGRLAKNIQYF,TGTGCCAGCAGCCAAGTTTTAGGGAGGCTAGCCAAAAACATTCAGTACTTC
TRBJ2-3,NA,NA,TRBV12-5,CASGLGSDTDTQYF,TGTGCTAGTGGTTTGGGGTCAGACACAGATACGCAGTATTTT
TRBJ2-2,NA,NA,TRBV7-9,CASRRGLNTGELFF,TGTGCCAGCCGCCGGGGGTTGAACACCGGGGAGCTGTTTTTT
TRBJ1-1,TRBD1,NA,TRBV9,CASSGGTGGLNTEAFF,TGTGCCAGCAGCGGAGGGACAGGGGGCTTGAACACTGAAGCTTTCTTT
TRBJ2-2,NA,few,TRBV5-1,CASSLSPAAGELFF,TGCGCCAGCAGCTTGTCCCCGGCGGCCGGGGAGCTGTTTTTT
TRBJ1-1,TRBD1,NA,TRBV28,CASSPWTGGISEAFF,TGTGCCAGCAGTCCCTGGACAGGGGGAATTTCTGAAGCTTTCTTT
TRBJ2-1,NA,NA,TRBV5-4,CASSPGPYNEQFF,TGTGCCAGCAGCCCGGGGCCGTACAATGAGCAGTTCTTC
TRBJ1-4,NA,NA,TRBV19,CASSEGPVNEKLFF,TGTGCCAGTAGTGAGGGACCGGTCAATGAAAAACTGTTTTTT
TRBJ2-5,NA,NA,TRBV27,CASSNPGETQYF,TGTGCCAGCAGTAATCCCGGGGAGACCCAGTACTTC
TRBJ1-4,NA,NA,TRBV7-2,CASSLAVRRNEKLFF,TGTGCCAGCAGCTTAGCGGTCAGGAGAAATGAAAAACTGTTTTTT
TRBJ1-2,NA,NA,TRBV19,CASSIITANYGYTF,TGTGCCAGTAGTATTATCACGGCTAACTATGGCTACACCTTC